The source of this T cell receptor beta chain is a study of CD8 T cells in Susac syndrome. Across the study: Sequencing included Susac syndrome patients, roughly six of them with active disease and fewer than 10 in remission.

Random-hexamer reverse transcription was applied to about 0.45 to 1 ug RNA. Across 54 Vbeta and 13 Jbeta, immunoSEQ multiplex PCR amplified TCR beta CDR3. MiXCR was run by TCRdb on the immunoSEQ multiplex PCR reads, yielding one entry per CDR3 protein. This table has just over 150,000 distinct CDR3 sequences, about 95% appearing once. The germline V and J ends were trimmed by 0 bases and 5 bases, with 7 bases remaining between them. Germline loops: CDR1 MGHRA, CDR2 YSYEKL. The CDR3 is made up of 13 amino acids. Sequences were obtained from CD4+ T cells from PBMCs. This TCR came from a human donor with Susac syndrome. The rearrangement uses TRBV4-1 and TRBJ2-5; D gene uncertain. CDR3 sequence reads: CASSQDWWETQYF. The CDR3 DNA sequence: TGCGCCAGCAGCCAAGATTGGTGGGAGACCCAGTACTTC.